Each of the 10 T cell receptor beta chains below was sequenced from the same sample in a study of a mutant IDH1 vaccine in newly diagnosed glioma. Only in-frame clones appear in the TCRdb table, and some are missing; sequencing was by immunoSEQ multiplex PCR. There are more than 40,000 clones in the sample; more than 75% occur only once, and around 5.7% lies in the top ten. Their cognate antigens are unknown. Documented time point: week 35, safety follow-up. With topical imiquimod, each dose of the vaccine consisted of 300 ug of mutant IDH1 20-mer peptide. The source was PBMCs, collected from a glioma patient whose treatment included an IDH1 peptide vaccine. The source of these receptors is a woman aged 40-49 years with glioma.

The table lists this clone with a few counts. This sequence joins TRBV10-2 and TRBJ2-5; tentatively, D is TRBD2 (6 bases). Trimming stripped 7 bases from V and 4 bases from J, with 16 bases between. CDR3 length equals 14 residues. Germline CDR1 reads WSHSY; CDR2 reads SAAADI. The CDR3: CASTSIWRVETQYF. Written as DNA, the CDR3 is TGCGCCAGCACGTCGATCTGGAGGGTAGAGACCCAGTACTTC.

The gene calls are TRBV6-5 and TRBJ1-5, with 9 bases aligning to TRBD1. The V and J ends lost 0 bases and 4 bases, in that order; junction bases with no gene match: 1. CDR1 and CDR2 (germline): MNHEY, SVGAGI. The CDR3 is 15 residues long. In DNA form, the CDR3 reads TGTGCCAGCAGTTACTCTGGGACAGGGAATCAGCCCCAGCATTTT. Amino acid sequence: CASSYSGTGNQPQHF.

The chain combines TRBV5-1 with TRBJ2-3; 12 bases line up with TRBD2. V trimming: 0 bases; J trimming: 10 bases; junction bases outside the gene matches: 12. CDR3 length equals 17 residues. Germline lookup yields CDR1 SGHRS and CDR2 YFSETQ. In nucleotides, the CDR3 is TGCGCCAGCAGCTTGGCCTCTGCTAGCGGGAGGGCCGAGGCGCAGTATTTT. It is translated as CASSLASASGRAEAQYF.

V is TRBV19 and J is TRBJ1-5; D ambiguous. CDR3 length: 12 residues. V dropped 3 bases and J dropped 6 bases, with 6 bases sitting between them. Per germline, CDR1 LNHDA and CDR2 SQIVND (reference sequence). The CDR3 is CASSINGQPQHF. CDR3 bases: TGTGCCAGTAGTATTAACGGTCAGCCCCAGCATTTT.

CDR3 amino acids: CASSTPTGKNTEAFF. CDR3 DNA: TGTGCCAGCAGTACCCCGACAGGAAAGAACACTGAAGCTTTCTTT. The V and J genes are TRBV27 and TRBJ1-1, with D perhaps matching TRBD1 (6 bases). With 5 bases removed from V and 1 base from J, the gap between germline ends came to 14 bases. CDR1 MNHEY and CDR2 SMNVEV come from the germline V gene (reference sequence). The CDR3 has 15 residues.

The chain links TRBV19 to TRBJ2-3; 8 positions agree with TRBD1. From germline, CDR1 is LNHDA and CDR2 SQIVND (reference sequence). Trimming removed 3 bases from V and 2 bases from J; junction bases left unmatched: 4. The CDR3 contains 15 residues. The CDR3 protein is CASSMGQAFTDTQYF. CDR3 coding DNA: TGTGCCAGTAGTATGGGACAGGCCTTCACAGATACGCAGTATTTT.

The V and J genes are TRBV5-1 and TRBJ2-7; 8 bases line up with TRBD2. The germline gives CDR1 SGHRS, CDR2 YFSETQ. V dropped 4 bases and J dropped 5; count of bases not matched to a gene: 11. The CDR3 spans 15 residues. The DNA for the CDR3 is TGCGCCAGCAGCCCGGGGGGGGCAGGGGACGACGAGCAGTACTTC. Amino acid sequence: CASSPGGAGDDEQYF.

The genes are TRBV28 and TRBJ1-4; 7 positions match TRBD1. Trimming at V came to 6 bases and at J to 11 bases, leaving 15 bases not matched to a gene. The CDR3 loop spans 15 amino acids. CDR1 and CDR2 (germline): MDHEN, SYDVKM. The CDR3 coding sequence is TGTGCCAGCAGGGTAGGCGGACAGGCCCTGGGGAAACTGTTTTTT. Translated: CASRVGGQALGKLFF.

This chain connects TRBV2 to TRBJ1-5; TRBD1 matches 7 bases. This CDR3 comprises 14 residues. Germline CDR1 reads SNHLY; CDR2 reads FYNNEI. The junction had 6 bases not matched to a gene; V was cut back by 3 bases and J by 7 bases. CDR3 region: CASSEETGSQPQHF. The CDR3 nucleotides are TGTGCCAGCAGTGAGGAGACAGGGTCGCAGCCCCAGCATTTT.

The genes are TRBV10-3 and TRBJ2-3; maybe TRBD2 (6 bases). Trimming removed 5 bases from V and 0 bases from J, with 12 bases in between. Germline V gene sequence: CDR1 ENHRY, CDR2 SYGVKD. The CDR3 runs to 15 residues. CDR3 DNA sequence: TGTGCCATCAGTATCGGGGGTACTAGCACAGATACGCAGTATTTT. This gives the protein CAISIGGTSTDTQYF.